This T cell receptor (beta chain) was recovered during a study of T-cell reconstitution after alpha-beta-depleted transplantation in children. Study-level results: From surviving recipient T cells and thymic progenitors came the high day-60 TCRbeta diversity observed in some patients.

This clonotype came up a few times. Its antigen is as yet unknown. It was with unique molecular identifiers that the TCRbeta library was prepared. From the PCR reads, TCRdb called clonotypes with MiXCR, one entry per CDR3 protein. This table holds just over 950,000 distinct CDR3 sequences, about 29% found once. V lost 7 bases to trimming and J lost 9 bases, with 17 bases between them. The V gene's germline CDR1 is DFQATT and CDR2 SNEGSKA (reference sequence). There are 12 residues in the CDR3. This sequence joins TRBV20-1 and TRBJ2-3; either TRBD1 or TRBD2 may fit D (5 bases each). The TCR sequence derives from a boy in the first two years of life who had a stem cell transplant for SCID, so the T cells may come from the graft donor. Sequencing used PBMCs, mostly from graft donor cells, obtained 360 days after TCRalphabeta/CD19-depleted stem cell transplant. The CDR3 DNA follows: TGCAGTGGACTAATCCAGGGACCGACGCAGTATTTT. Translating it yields CSGLIQGPTQYF.